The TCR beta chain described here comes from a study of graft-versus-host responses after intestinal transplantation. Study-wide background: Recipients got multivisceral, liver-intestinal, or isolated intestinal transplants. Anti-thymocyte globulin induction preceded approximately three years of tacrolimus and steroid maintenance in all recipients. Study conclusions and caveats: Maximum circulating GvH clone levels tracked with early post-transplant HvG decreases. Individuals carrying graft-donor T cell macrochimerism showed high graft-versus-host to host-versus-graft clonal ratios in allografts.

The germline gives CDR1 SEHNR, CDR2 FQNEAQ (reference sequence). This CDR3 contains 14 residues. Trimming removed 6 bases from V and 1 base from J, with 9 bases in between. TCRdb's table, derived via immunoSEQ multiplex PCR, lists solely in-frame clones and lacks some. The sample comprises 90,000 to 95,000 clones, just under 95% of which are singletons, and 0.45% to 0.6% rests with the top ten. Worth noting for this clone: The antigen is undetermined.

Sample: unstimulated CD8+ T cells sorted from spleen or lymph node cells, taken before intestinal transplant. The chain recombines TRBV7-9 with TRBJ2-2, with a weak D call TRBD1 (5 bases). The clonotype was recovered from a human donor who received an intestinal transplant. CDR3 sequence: CASSLDMNTGELFF. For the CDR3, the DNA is TGTGCCAGCAGTTTGGACATGAACACCGGGGAGCTGTTTTTT. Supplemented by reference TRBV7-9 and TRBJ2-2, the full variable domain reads DTGVSQNPRHKITKRGQNVTFRCDPISEHNRLYWYRQTLGQGPEFLTYFQNEAQLEKSRLLSDRFSAERPKGSFSTLEIQRTEQGDSAMYLCASSLDMNTGELFFGEGSRLTVL.